This TCR beta chain appears in the sequencing data of a study of blood T cell repertoires in COVID-19. The junction had 3 bases not matched to a gene; V was cut back by 4 bases and J by 3 bases. This CDR3 has 14 residues. Germline-derived CDR1 and CDR2 are SNHLY and FYNNEI. Sequenced by immunoSEQ multiplex PCR; TCRdb stores in-frame clones only, minus some. The sample shows 100,000 to 130,000 clones, around 90% of them seen only once. Sequencing used peripheral blood. This clonotype was obtained from a human donor in a cohort sampled during active COVID-19. This chain joins TRBV2 and TRBJ2-7, with 10 bases fitting TRBD1. The CDR3 region has the DNA TGTGCCAGCAGTGTGGGACAGGGGAACTACGAGCAGTACTTC. Its protein product is CASSVGQGNYEQYF.